These 16 T cell receptor beta chains were sequenced from one sample in a study. TCRdb analysed the RT-PCR reads with MiXCR anew, one entry per CDR3 protein. Of fewer than 800,000 distinct CDR3 sequences in the sample, approximately 14% were seen once. The sequenced material came from memory CD4+ T cells from blood. The receptors derive from a female donor in good health, serving as a healthy control.

This chain links TRBV28 with TRBJ2-7, with 10 bases matching TRBD1. The CDR3 sequence is 13 residues long. CDR1 MDHEN and CDR2 SYDVKM come from the germline V gene. The J segment lost 6 bases and the V segment lost 7 bases, leaving 6 bases of the junction unmatched. The DNA for the CDR3 is TGTGCCAGCACCCGCGGACAGGGGGGCGAGCAGTACTTC. Encoded protein: CASTRGQGGEQYF.

This clonotype was seen many times. The CDR3 loop reads CASSYTKTSNQPQHF. CDR3 in DNA: TGTGCCAGCAGTTACACCAAAACAAGCAATCAGCCCCAGCATTTT. The chain has TRBV6-5 and TRBJ1-5; D is ambiguous. V lost 2 bases, J lost 1 base, and 9 bases lay in between. Per germline, CDR1 MNHEY and CDR2 SVGAGI. This CDR3 has 15 residues.

There are many counts of this clonotype. CDR3 in amino acids: CASSRGDRGRVGEQYF. CDR3 DNA sequence: TGTGCCAGCAGTCGAGGAGACAGGGGGCGAGTGGGAGAGCAGTACTTC. This rearrangement joins TRBV12-3 or TRBV12-4 to TRBJ2-7, with 10 bases identical to TRBD1. V lost 5 bases to trimming and J lost 7 bases; unmatched junction nucleotides: 14. The CDR3 is 16 amino acids.

CDR3 DNA sequence: TGCAGTGCCGCATCTAGGATTGGCGAGCAGTACTTC. Encoded protein: CSAASRIGEQYF. This chain links TRBV20-1 with TRBJ2-7; D is unclear. Germline V gene lookup returns CDR1 DFQATT and CDR2 SNEGSKA (reference sequence). This CDR3 has 12 residues. The germline V and J ends were trimmed by 6 bases and 6 bases, with 15 bases remaining between them.

This clonotype was seen ten or more times. The chain employs TRBV5-1 and TRBJ2-6; D call uncertain. The CDR3 is 15 amino acids. Trimming left V 4 bases short and J 0 bases short, with 8 bases between. CDR1 and CDR2 from the germline V gene are SGHRS and YFSETQ. CDR3 bases: TGCGCCAGCAGCCGTATATTCTCTGGGGCCAACGTCCTGACTTTC. Protein product: CASSRIFSGANVLTF.

This clonotype was recorded many times. J is TRBJ1-2 and V is TRBV7-9; possibly TRBD1 for D (6 bases). Trimming took 1 base from V and 7 from J, leaving 10 bases between them. Looked up from germline, CDR1 is SEHNR and CDR2 is FQNEAQ (reference sequence). This CDR3 is built from 13 residues. The CDR3 region has the DNA TGTGCCAGCAGCTTAGAAGGAGGGGGTGGCTACACCTTC. It translates to CASSLEGGGGYTF.

This clonotype was observed a handful of times. The V gene is TRBV5-1, the J gene TRBJ1-1; D is unclear. This CDR3 is built from 15 residues. The V and J ends lost 0 bases and 0 bases respectively, with 9 bases between them. Germline values: CDR1 SGHRS, CDR2 YFSETQ. CDR3 DNA sequence: TGCGCCAGCAGCTTGGGGCAGATTATGAACACTGAAGCTTTCTTT. Translated: CASSLGQIMNTEAFF.

This clonotype was recorded once. The CDR3 nucleotides are TGTGCCAGCAGCCAAGGACTAGCGGGACATAGCGAGCAGTACTTC. It translates to CASSQGLAGHSEQYF. This chain uses TRBV14 with TRBJ2-7, with 11 positions matching TRBD2. Looked up from germline, CDR1 is SGHDN and CDR2 is FVKESK. The CDR3 is made up of 15 amino acids. Trimming took 1 base from V and 6 from J; bases not matched to a gene: 5. The full variable domain, completed using reference TRBV14 and TRBJ2-7, is EAGVTQFPSHSVIEKGQTVTLRCDPISGHDNLYWYRRVMGKEIKFLLHFVKESKQDESGMPNNRFLAERTGGTYSTLKVQPAELEDSGVYFCASSQGLAGHSEQYFGPGTRLTVT.

Ten or more counts support this clonotype. The chain recombines TRBV6-5 with TRBJ1-1; no definite D call. Germline CDR1 is MNHEY and CDR2 is SVGAGI. Trimming stripped 2 bases from V and 1 base from J, with 11 bases between. There are 15 residues in the CDR3. The DNA of the CDR3 is TGTGCCAGCAGTTACCGTACTGCGGGGAACACTGAAGCTTTCTTT. Its translation: CASSYRTAGNTEAFF.

This clonotype was picked up many times. The chain couples TRBV4-3 to TRBJ2-2; perhaps TRBD2 as D (5 bases). This CDR3 is 13 amino acids long. Germline-derived CDR1 and CDR2 are LGHNA and YSLEER. V lost 0 bases and J lost 7, with 6 bases in between. The CDR3 nucleotides are TGCGCCAGCAGCCAAGAGGAGGTCGGGGAGCTGTTTTTT. As protein: CASSQEEVGELFF.

The rearrangement joins TRBV19 to TRBJ1-2; 8 bases fit TRBD1. V trimming: 5 bases; J trimming: 6 bases; junction bases outside the gene matches: 5. Germline V gene sequence: CDR1 LNHDA, CDR2 SQIVND (reference sequence). The CDR3 totals 13 residues. Here the CDR3 reads CASSPQGAHGYTF. The CDR3 DNA follows: TGTGCCAGTAGTCCGCAGGGGGCGCATGGCTACACCTTC.

This clonotype was counted a few times. The rearrangement uses TRBV15 and TRBJ1-1; the D is unclear. Germline CDR1 and CDR2: LNHNV and YYDKDF (reference sequence). The CDR3 runs to 16 residues. The V end was cut by 2 bases, the J end by 3 bases, with 16 bases between. The CDR3: CATSRTFLVGDTEAFF. CDR3 coding DNA: TGTGCCACCAGCAGAACGTTTCTCGTTGGGGACACTGAAGCTTTCTTT.

V usage is TRBV27 and J usage is TRBJ2-7; 8 bases are a match to TRBD1. The CDR3 is made up of 16 amino acids. The V gene end was trimmed by 4 bases and the J gene end by 4 bases; junction bases not matched to a gene: 12. CDR1 MNHEY and CDR2 SMNVEV come from the germline V gene (reference sequence). This CDR3 reads CASSYSLDRGVYEQYF. CDR3 DNA sequence: TGTGCCAGCAGTTACTCCCTAGACAGGGGAGTGTACGAGCAGTACTTC.

The chain couples TRBV7-2 to TRBJ2-2; TRBD1 matches 7 bases. The germline gives CDR1 SGHTA, CDR2 FQGNSA. Trimming cost V 5 bases and J 5 bases; bases outside gene matches: 8. The CDR3 has 15 residues. DNA for the CDR3: TGTGCCAGCAGCCTAAGACAGGGCTCAACCGGGGAGCTGTTTTTT. Amino acids: CASSLRQGSTGELFF. Looking up the rest from reference TRBV7-2 and TRBJ2-2 gives the full variable domain: GAGVSQSPSNKVTEKGKDVELRCDPISGHTALYWYRQSLGQGLEFLIYFQGNSAPDKSGLPSDRFSAERTGGSVSTLTIQRTQQEDSAVYLCASSLRQGSTGELFFGEGSRLTVL.

This chain uses TRBV7-3 with TRBJ2-3, with 12 bases lining up with TRBD2. J was trimmed by 4 bases and V by 5 bases; bases with no gene match: 7. Germline lookup yields CDR1 SGHTA and CDR2 FQGTGA. This CDR3 is 16 amino acids long. CDR3 coding DNA: TGTGCCAGCAGCCGACTACTAGCGGGGGGTTCAGATACGCAGTATTTT. It codes for CASSRLLAGGSDTQYF.

This clonotype was picked up a small number of times. V gene TRBV7-8 combines with J gene TRBJ1-6; maybe TRBD1 (5 bases). V shed 1 base and J shed 13 bases, with 17 bases lying between them. Germline-derived CDR1 and CDR2 are SGHVS and FQNEAQ. The length of the CDR3 is 15 residues. DNA for the CDR3: TGTGCCAGCAGCTTAGATGGGGGTAGGGCGCGGCCCCTCCACTTT. Its protein is CASSLDGGRARPLHF.